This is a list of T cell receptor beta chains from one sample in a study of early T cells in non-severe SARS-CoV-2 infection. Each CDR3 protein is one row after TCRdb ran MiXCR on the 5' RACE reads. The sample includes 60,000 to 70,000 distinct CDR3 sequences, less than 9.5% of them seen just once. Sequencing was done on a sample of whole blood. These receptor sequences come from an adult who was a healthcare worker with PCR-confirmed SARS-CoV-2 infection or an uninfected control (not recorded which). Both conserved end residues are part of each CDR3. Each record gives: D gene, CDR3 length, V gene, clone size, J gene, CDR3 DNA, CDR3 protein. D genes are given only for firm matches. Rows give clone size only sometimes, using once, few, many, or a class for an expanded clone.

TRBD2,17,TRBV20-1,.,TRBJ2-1,TGCAGTGCTAGATCACCGGGACTAGCGGGAGTAGACAATGAGCAGTTCTTC,CSARSPGLAGVDNEQFF
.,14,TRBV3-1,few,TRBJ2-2,TGTGCCAGCATGAGCGGGCTGAACACCGGGGAGCTGTTTTTT,CASMSGLNTGELFF
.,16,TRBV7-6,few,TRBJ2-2,TGTGCCAGCAGCCCTCGTGGAGGGGAGACGGGCGGGGAGCTGTTTTTT,CASSPRGGETGGELFF
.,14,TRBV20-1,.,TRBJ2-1,TGCAGCGCTAAACGGGGGCGGTCCTACAATGAGCAGTTCTTC,CSAKRGRSYNEQFF
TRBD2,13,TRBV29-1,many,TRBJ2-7,TGCAGCGTCGAGACTAGCGGTCCGCTCGAGCAGTACTTC,CSVETSGPLEQYF
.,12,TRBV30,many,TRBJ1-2,TGTGCCTGGAGTAATTGGGGTTTTGGCTACACCTTC,CAWSNWGFGYTF
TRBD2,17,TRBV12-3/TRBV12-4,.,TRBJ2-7,TGTGCCAGCAGTATGTCTGAACTAGCGGGTGGTCGGTACGAGCAGTACTTC,CASSMSELAGGRYEQYF
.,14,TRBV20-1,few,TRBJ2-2,TGCAGTGCTAGAGTCAGCCTCAACACCGGGGAGCTGTTTTTT,CSARVSLNTGELFF
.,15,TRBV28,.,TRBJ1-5,TGTGCCACCGCCCGTGTGTCGGCCGGCAATCAGCCCCAGCATTTT,CATARVSAGNQPQHF
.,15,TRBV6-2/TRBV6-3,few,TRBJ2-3,TGTGCCAGCAGTTATGGGAATCAACAGGCAGATACGCAGTATTTT,CASSYGNQQADTQYF
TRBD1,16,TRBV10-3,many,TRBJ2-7,TGTGCCATCAGTGATCCTCAACGGACAGGGAGGAACGAGCAGTACTTC,CAISDPQRTGRNEQYF
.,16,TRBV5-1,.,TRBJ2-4,TGCGCCAGCAGTTTCGACGGGACGGACCAAGGGAACATTCAGTACTTC,CASSFDGTDQGNIQYF
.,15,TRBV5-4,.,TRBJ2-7,TGTGCCAGCAGCCCAAAACCGATACAGGGAGGCGAGCAGTACTTC,CASSPKPIQGGEQYF
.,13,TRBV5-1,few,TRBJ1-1,TGCGCCAGCGGGACGGATATAAACACTGAAGCTTTCTTT,CASGTDINTEAFF
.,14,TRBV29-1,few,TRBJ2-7,TGCAGCGTTGATATAAGGGGCTCGACCTACGAGCAGTACTTC,CSVDIRGSTYEQYF
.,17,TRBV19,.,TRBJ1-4,TGTGCCAGTAGTATTCTAGGGGTCACTTCAACTAATGAAAAACTGTTTTTT,CASSILGVTSTNEKLFF
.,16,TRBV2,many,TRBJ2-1,TGTGCCAGCAGTATGTCGGGAGTCGAAATCTACAATGAGCAGTTCTTC,CASSMSGVEIYNEQFF
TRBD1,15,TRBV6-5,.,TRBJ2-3,TGTGCCAGCAGAGACAGGGGCCACGGGGCAGATACGCAGTATTTT,CASRDRGHGADTQYF
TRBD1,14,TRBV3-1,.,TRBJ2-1,TGTGCCAGCAGCCAGGGACAGACTTACAATGAGCAGTTCTTC,CASSQGQTYNEQFF
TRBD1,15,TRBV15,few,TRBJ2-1,TGTGCCACCAGCAGATCTCGGACAGGGGAAGATGAGCAGTTCTTC,CATSRSRTGEDEQFF
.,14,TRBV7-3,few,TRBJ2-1,TGTGCCAGCAGGCCACCGGGACCCTACAATGAGCAGTTCTTC,CASRPPGPYNEQFF
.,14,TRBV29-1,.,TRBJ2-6,TGCAGCGTTGAATCTCAAGCTGGGGCCAACGTCCTGACTTTC,CSVESQAGANVLTF
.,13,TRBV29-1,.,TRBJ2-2,TGCAGCGTGCGGGACCGGGGGACCGGGGAGCTGTTTTTT,CSVRDRGTGELFF
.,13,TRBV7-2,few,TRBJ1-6,TGTGCCAGCAGCTTGGTCGGGGACTCACCCCTCCACTTT,CASSLVGDSPLHF
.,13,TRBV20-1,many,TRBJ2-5,TGCAGTGCTGAAGTAAGGGGGATGGAGACCCAGTACTTC,CSAEVRGMETQYF
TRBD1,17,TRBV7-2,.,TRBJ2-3,TGTGCCAGCAGCTTAGGAGTACAGGGGGCGCTCACAGATACGCAGTATTTT,CASSLGVQGALTDTQYF
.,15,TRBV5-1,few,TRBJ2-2,TGCGCCAGCAGCTCACAGGGACCCGACACCGGGGAGCTGTTTTTT,CASSSQGPDTGELFF
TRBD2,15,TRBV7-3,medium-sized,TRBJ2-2,TGTGCCAGCAGACTAGCGGGAAGCGGGACCGGGGAGCTGTTTTTT,CASRLAGSGTGELFF
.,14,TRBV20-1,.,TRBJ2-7,TGCAGTGCTAGTCGACAGGCCAGCTCCTACGAGCAGTACTTC,CSASRQASSYEQYF
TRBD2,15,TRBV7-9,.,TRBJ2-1,TGTGCCAGCTGTGGACTAGCGGGCGGGGAGAATGAGCAGTTCTTC,CASCGLAGGENEQFF
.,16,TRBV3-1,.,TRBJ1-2,TGTGCCAGCAGCCAAGATCGCGGGGGGGACAACTATGGCTACACCTTC,CASSQDRGGDNYGYTF
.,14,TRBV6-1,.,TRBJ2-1,TGTGCCAGCAGTGAAGTGGGGATAGGTAATGAGCAGTTCTTC,CASSEVGIGNEQFF
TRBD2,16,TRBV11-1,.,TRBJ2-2,TGTGCCAGCAGCACGAATAGCGGGACGGACACCGGGGAGCTGTTTTTT,CASSTNSGTDTGELFF
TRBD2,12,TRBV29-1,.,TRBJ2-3,TGCAGCCTTACCGGCGGGGGGGATACGCAGTATTTT,CSLTGGGDTQYF
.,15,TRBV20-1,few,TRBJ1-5,TGCAGTGCTAGAAAGTTAGGGCAGGTCGATCAGCCCCAGCATTTT,CSARKLGQVDQPQHF
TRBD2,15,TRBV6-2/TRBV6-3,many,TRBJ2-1,TGTGCCAGCAGTAAACTAGCGTTCGCCGACAATGAGCAGTTCTTC,CASSKLAFADNEQFF
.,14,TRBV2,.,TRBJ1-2,TGTGCCAGCGAGCAATCGTCCGTTAACTATGGCTACACCTTC,CASEQSSVNYGYTF
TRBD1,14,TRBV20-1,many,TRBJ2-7,TGCAGTGCTAGGCCGGGACAGGGTAACAACGAGCAGTACTTC,CSARPGQGNNEQYF
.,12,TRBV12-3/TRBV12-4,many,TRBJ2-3,TGTGCCAGCAGTTTAGCGTTAGATACGCAGTATTTT,CASSLALDTQYF
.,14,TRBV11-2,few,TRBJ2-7,TGTGCCAGCAGCGAACTCGGACAAATCTACGAGCAGTACTTC,CASSELGQIYEQYF
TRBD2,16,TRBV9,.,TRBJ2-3,TGTGCCAGCAGCGTAGGCCTAGCGGCTAGCACAGATACGCAGTATTTT,CASSVGLAASTDTQYF
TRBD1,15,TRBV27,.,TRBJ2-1,TGTGCCAGCAGACCAGCAGGGGGTACCTACAATGAGCAGTTCTTC,CASRPAGGTYNEQFF
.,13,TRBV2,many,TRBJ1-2,TGTGCCAGCAGTGGCGGCAGACCCTATGGCTACACCTTC,CASSGGRPYGYTF
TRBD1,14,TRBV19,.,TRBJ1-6,TGTGCCAGTAACTCCCGGGGACAGAATTCACCCCTCCACTTT,CASNSRGQNSPLHF
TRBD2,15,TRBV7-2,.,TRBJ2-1,TGTGCCAGCAGCTTAACTAGCGGGAGTACCAATGAGCAGTTCTTC,CASSLTSGSTNEQFF
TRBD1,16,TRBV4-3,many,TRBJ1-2,TGCGCCAGCAGCCCGAAGGGCACAGGGGTAAACTATGGCTACACCTTC,CASSPKGTGVNYGYTF
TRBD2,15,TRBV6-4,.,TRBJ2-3,TGTGCCAGCAGTTTTCGCGGGGGAAGCACAGATACGCAGTATTTT,CASSFRGGSTDTQYF
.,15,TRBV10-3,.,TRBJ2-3,TGTGCCATCAGCGGCCGGGACATAGTCACAGATACGCAGTATTTT,CAISGRDIVTDTQYF
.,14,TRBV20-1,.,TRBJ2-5,TGCAGTGTTAAAAGGCGACCGGGGCAAGAGACCCAGTACTTC,CSVKRRPGQETQYF
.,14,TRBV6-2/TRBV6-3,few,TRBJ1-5,TGTGCCAGCAGGGCTACAGGGAACAATCAGCCCCAGCATTTT,CASRATGNNQPQHF
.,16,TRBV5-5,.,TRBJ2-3,TGTGCCAGCAGCTTGGGGGGACTGGAAATCACAGATACGCAGTATTTT,CASSLGGLEITDTQYF